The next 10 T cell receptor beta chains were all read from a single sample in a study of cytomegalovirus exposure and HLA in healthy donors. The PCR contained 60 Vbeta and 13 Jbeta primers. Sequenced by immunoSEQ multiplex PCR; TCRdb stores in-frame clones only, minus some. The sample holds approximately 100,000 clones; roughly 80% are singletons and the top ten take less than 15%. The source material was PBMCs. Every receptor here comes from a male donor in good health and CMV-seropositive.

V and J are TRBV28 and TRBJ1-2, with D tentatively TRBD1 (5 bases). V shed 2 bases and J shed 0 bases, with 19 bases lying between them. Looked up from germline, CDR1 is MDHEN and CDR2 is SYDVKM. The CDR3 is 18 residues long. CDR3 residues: CASSLRWDLTAANYGYTF. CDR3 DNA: TGTGCCAGCAGTTTAAGGTGGGATTTGACAGCCGCTAACTATGGCTACACCTTC.

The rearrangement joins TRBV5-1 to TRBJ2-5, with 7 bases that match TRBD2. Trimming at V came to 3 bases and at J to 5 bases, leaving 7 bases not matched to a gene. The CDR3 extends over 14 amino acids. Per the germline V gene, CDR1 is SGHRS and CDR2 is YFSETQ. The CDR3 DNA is TGCGCCAGCAGCTCCCGCGGGGGTGGGGAGACCCAGTACTTC. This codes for CASSSRGGGETQYF. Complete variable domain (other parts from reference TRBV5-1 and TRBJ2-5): KAGVTQTPRYLIKTRGQQVTLSCSPISGHRSVSWYQQTPGQGLQFLFEYFSETQRNKGNFPGRFSGRQFSNSRSEMNVSTLELGDSALYLCASSSRGGGETQYFGPGTRLLVL.

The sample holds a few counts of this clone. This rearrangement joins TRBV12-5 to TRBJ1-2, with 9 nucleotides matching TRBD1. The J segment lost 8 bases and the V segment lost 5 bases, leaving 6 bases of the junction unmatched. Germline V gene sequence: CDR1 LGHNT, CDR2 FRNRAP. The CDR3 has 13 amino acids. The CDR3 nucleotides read TGTGCTAGTGGTATGGGACAGGGAGACGGCTACACCTTC. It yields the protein CASGMGQGDGYTF.

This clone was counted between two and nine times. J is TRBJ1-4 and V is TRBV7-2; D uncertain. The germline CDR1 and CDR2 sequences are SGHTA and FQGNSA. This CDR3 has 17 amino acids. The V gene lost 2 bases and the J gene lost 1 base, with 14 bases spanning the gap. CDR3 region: CASSLIRGEGTNEKLFF. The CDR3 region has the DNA TGTGCCAGCAGCTTAATCCGGGGTGAGGGAACTAATGAAAAACTGTTTTTT.

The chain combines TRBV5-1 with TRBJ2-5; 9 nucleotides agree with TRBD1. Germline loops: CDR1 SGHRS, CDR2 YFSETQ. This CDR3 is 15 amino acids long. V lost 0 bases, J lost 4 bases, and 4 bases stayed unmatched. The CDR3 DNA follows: TGCGCCAGCAGCTTGGCCGGACAGGGGCGAGAGACCCAGTACTTC. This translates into CASSLAGQGRETQYF. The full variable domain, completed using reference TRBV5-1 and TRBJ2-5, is KAGVTQTPRYLIKTRGQQVTLSCSPISGHRSVSWYQQTPGQGLQFLFEYFSETQRNKGNFPGRFSGRQFSNSRSEMNVSTLELGDSALYLCASSLAGQGRETQYFGPGTRLLVL.

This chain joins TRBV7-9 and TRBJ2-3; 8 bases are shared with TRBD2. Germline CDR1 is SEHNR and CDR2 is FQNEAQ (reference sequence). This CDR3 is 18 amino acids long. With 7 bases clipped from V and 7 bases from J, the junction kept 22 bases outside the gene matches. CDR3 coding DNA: TGTGCCAGCACCCCCGGAGGAAGCGGGGGCGCTTTGACCCATACGCAGTATTTT. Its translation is CASTPGGSGGALTHTQYF.

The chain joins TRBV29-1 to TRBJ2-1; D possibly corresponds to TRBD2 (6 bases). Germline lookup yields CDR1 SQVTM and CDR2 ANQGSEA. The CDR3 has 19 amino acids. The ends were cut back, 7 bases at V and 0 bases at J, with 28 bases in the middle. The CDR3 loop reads CSATRGLLQVKSSYNEQFF. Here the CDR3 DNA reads TGCAGCGCTACTCGGGGACTTCTCCAGGTCAAAAGCTCCTACAATGAGCAGTTCTTC.

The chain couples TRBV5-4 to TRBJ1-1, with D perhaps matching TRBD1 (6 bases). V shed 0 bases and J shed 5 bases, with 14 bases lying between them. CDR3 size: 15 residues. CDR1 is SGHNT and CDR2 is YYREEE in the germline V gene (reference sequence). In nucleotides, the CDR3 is TGTGCCAGCAGCTTGGCCGGGGGGCGCAGGACTGAAGCTTTCTTT. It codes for CASSLAGGRRTEAFF. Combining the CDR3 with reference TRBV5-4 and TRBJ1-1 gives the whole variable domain ETGVTQSPTHLIKTRGQQVTLRCSSQSGHNTVSWYQQALGQGPQFIFQYYREEENGRGNFPPRFSGLQFPNYSSELNVNALELDDSALYLCASSLAGGRRTEAFFGQGTRLTVV.

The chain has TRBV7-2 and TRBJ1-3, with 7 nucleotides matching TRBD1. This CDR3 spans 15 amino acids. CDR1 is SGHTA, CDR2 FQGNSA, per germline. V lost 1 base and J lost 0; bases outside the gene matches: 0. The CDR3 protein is CASSLGTGSGNTIYF. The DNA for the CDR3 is TGTGCCAGCAGCTTAGGGACAGGCTCTGGAAACACCATATATTTT.

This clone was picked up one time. The CDR3 loop is CASSFGGTDTQYF. CDR3 DNA: TGTGCCAGCAGTTTCGGGGGGACAGATACGCAGTATTTT. The rearrangement uses TRBV27 and TRBJ2-3; 7 nucleotides align to TRBD2. CDR3 length: 13 residues. V gave up 3 bases and J gave up 3 bases; unmatched junction bases: 0. Germline V CDR1 and CDR2: MNHEY, SMNVEV (reference sequence).